This T cell receptor beta chain was retrieved from a study of T-cell memory formation after mild COVID-19. This clonotype is labeled as medium-sized. Its target is not known. TCRdb re-analysed the 5' RACE reads in MiXCR, keeping a single row per CDR3 protein. The sample has some 15,000 distinct CDR3 sequences; roughly a fifth are singletons. Study-wide findings and caveats: The study found balanced CD4/CD8 in clones contracting day 15 to 85 and a CD4+ lean in later expanders. Pre-infection memory contained some responding clones, which suggested that cross-reactive memory had joined. Second-wave clones with a day 37 peak had unconfirmed SARS-CoV-2 specificity.

Germline CDR1 and CDR2: MGHRA and YSYEKL. The length of the CDR3 is 17 residues. Trimming left V 0 bases short and J 7 bases short, with 21 bases between. This chain uses TRBV4-1 with TRBJ1-2; no clear D gene. Material: PBMCs or a T cell subset sorted from them (not recorded which). This sequence was found in an adult woman who had mild COVID-19 (a few samples of this study predate the infection). Cell type and time point are not known. The CDR3 DNA reads as TGCGCCAGCAGCCAAGACCTTTCGCCTGCCAGTTGGGGTGGCTACACCTTC. This sequence encodes CASSQDLSPASWGGYTF.